This entry concerns a single T cell receptor (beta chain). Profiled with immunoSEQ multiplex PCR; TCRdb holds only in-frame clones, not every one. The table has approximately 70,000 clones, under 95% seen once. This sample was included in a study of siplizumab effects on memory and regulatory T cells. V was clipped by 10 bases and J by 1 base; unmatched bases: 3. This CDR3 comprises 12 residues. The V gene's germline CDR1 is MNHNS and CDR2 SASEGT. The sequence was collected from a human donor in good health. This chain uses TRBV6-1 with TRBJ1-2, with 7 bases lining up with TRBD1. The specimen sequenced was CD8+ T cells sorted from blood. CDR3 nucleotide sequence: TGTGCCATCCAGGGGGATAACTATGGCTACACCTTC. Translation gives CAIQGDNYGYTF.